One sample yielded the 18 T cell receptor beta chains listed below, sequenced in a study of blood T cell repertoires in COVID-19. Only in-frame clones appear in the TCRdb table, and some are missing; sequencing was by immunoSEQ multiplex PCR. This sample has over 130,000 clones, with about 83% found just once. Sequencing was done on a sample of PBMCs or T cells enriched from blood (not recorded which). The receptors here all came from a woman aged 50 to 60 with acute COVID-19.

The rearrangement uses TRBV19 and TRBJ1-2; 9 bases line up with TRBD1. The CDR3 sequence is 14 residues long. Germline CDR1 reads LNHDA; CDR2 reads SQIVND (reference sequence). The V and J ends lost 3 bases and 7 bases, in that order; junction bases with no gene match: 6. CDR3 amino acids: CASSMWDRVSGYTF. CDR3 in DNA: TGTGCCAGTAGTATGTGGGACAGGGTTTCTGGCTACACCTTC.

The chain uses TRBV11-2 and TRBJ1-5; D is unresolved. Germline CDR1 SGHAT, CDR2 FQNNGV. Trimming took 4 bases from V and 4 from J, leaving 5 bases between them. The CDR3 has 12 residues. In DNA, the CDR3 is TGTGCCAGCAGCTCCGAGAATCAGCCCCAGCATTTT. It yields the protein CASSSENQPQHF.

J is TRBJ1-1 and V is TRBV19, with D possibly matching TRBD1 (6 bases). V was shortened by 10 bases and J by 0 bases, with 15 bases between the two germline ends. Germline CDR1 is LNHDA and CDR2 is SQIVND (reference sequence). This CDR3 region has 14 residues. The CDR3 here is CATLDRKVNTEAFF. CDR3 DNA sequence: TGTGCCACCCTCGACAGGAAGGTGAACACTGAAGCTTTCTTT. Together with reference TRBV19 and TRBJ1-1, the CDR3 gives the full variable domain: DGGITQSPKYLFRKEGQNVTLSCEQNLNHDAMYWYRQDPGQGLRLIYYSQIVNDFQKGDIAEGYSVSREKKESFPLTVTSAQKNPTAFYLCATLDRKVNTEAFFGQGTRLTVV.

This rearrangement joins TRBV3-1 (or the pseudogene TRBV3-2) to TRBJ1-1; no clear D. This CDR3 contains 14 residues. V lost 2 bases to trimming and J lost 1 base, with 8 bases between them. Germline V gives CDR1 LGHDT, CDR2 YNNKEL (reference sequence). CDR3 in DNA: TGTGCCAGCAGCCAACTAAGACAGAACACTGAAGCTTTCTTT. It encodes CASSQLRQNTEAFF.

V usage is TRBV2 and J usage is TRBJ2-1, with TRBD2 matching 12 bases. Germline CDR1 and CDR2: SNHLY and FYNNEI. V trimming: 6 bases; J trimming: 4 bases; junction bases outside the gene matches: 4. The CDR3 has 15 amino acids. The CDR3 loop is CASRSGTSGYNEQFF. For the CDR3, the DNA is TGTGCCAGCAGGAGCGGGACTAGCGGGTACAATGAGCAGTTCTTC.

The chain employs TRBV9 and TRBJ2-5, with a tentative D call TRBD2 (7 bases). The germline gives CDR1 SGDLS, CDR2 YYNGEE. This CDR3 region has 16 residues. V gave up 0 bases and J gave up 2 bases, with 14 bases separating them. The CDR3 DNA is TGTGCCAGCAGCGTAGACCGGGGAGGGGGGCAAGAGACCCAGTACTTC. Its translation is CASSVDRGGGQETQYF.

V is TRBV5-1 and J is TRBJ2-1; 8 bases are a match to TRBD2. Germline V gives CDR1 SGHRS, CDR2 YFSETQ. Trimming cost V 0 bases and J 0 bases; bases outside gene matches: 5. The CDR3 covers 17 residues. For the CDR3, the DNA is TGCGCCAGCAGCTTGGCCTACGCGGGAGGCTCCTACAATGAGCAGTTCTTC. Translated: CASSLAYAGGSYNEQFF.

The chain combines TRBV5-4 with TRBJ2-1; 12 nucleotides align to TRBD1. The germline V gene has CDR1 SGHNT and CDR2 YYREEE (reference sequence). J was trimmed by 6 bases and V by 4 bases; bases with no gene match: 8. This CDR3 region has 16 residues. CDR3 nucleotide sequence: TGTGCCAGCAGCCCGGGGGGGGACAGGGGGCCCAATGAGCAGTTCTTC. This sequence encodes CASSPGGDRGPNEQFF.

V is TRBV19 and J is TRBJ1-1; 9 bases match TRBD1. The CDR3 totals 14 residues. From germline, CDR1 is LNHDA and CDR2 SQIVND (reference sequence). V lost 7 bases, J lost 5 bases, and 8 bases stayed unmatched. The CDR3: CASIPGQGGTEAFF. The CDR3 DNA sequence: TGTGCCAGTATCCCGGGACAGGGAGGGACTGAAGCTTTCTTT.

The J gene is TRBJ2-1, the V gene TRBV9; 11 bases line up with TRBD2. The length of the CDR3 is 16 residues. Germline CDR1 and CDR2: SGDLS and YYNGEE. V lost 2 bases, J lost 3 bases, and 4 bases stayed unmatched. The CDR3 reads CASSVSGTSGYNEQFF. As DNA, the CDR3 is TGTGCCAGCAGCGTGTCCGGGACTAGCGGCTACAATGAGCAGTTCTTC.

The rearrangement links TRBV29-1 to TRBJ2-1; 7 bases map to TRBD1. V shed 8 bases, J shed 10 bases, and the junction held 8 bases outside the gene matches. Germline CDR1 and CDR2: SQVTM and ANQGSEA. This CDR3 has 11 residues. In DNA form, the CDR3 reads TGCAGCCTCCAGGGGGTTGGCGAGCAGTTCTTC. It encodes CSLQGVGEQFF.

The chain has TRBV9 and TRBJ2-1; 10 bases align to TRBD2. The V and J ends lost 3 bases and 4 bases, in that order; junction bases with no gene match: 7. The CDR3 is 16 amino acids. The V gene's germline CDR1 is SGDLS and CDR2 YYNGEE. The CDR3 nucleotides are TGTGCCAGCAGCGAAACTACTAGCGGGACTTACAATGAGCAGTTCTTC. Residues: CASSETTSGTYNEQFF. Drawing the rest from reference TRBV9 and TRBJ2-1, the complete variable domain is DSGVTQTPKHLITATGQRVTLRCSPRSGDLSVYWYQQSLDQGLQFLIQYYNGEERAKGNILERFSAQQFPDLHSELNLSSLELGDSALYFCASSETTSGTYNEQFFGPGTRLTVL.

The chain links TRBV6-2 or TRBV6-3 to TRBJ2-7, with 9 bases lining up with TRBD1. The junction had 8 bases not matched to a gene; V was cut back by 3 bases and J by 5 bases. Germline V CDR1 and CDR2: MNHEY, SVGEGT. The CDR3 runs to 15 residues. CDR3 residues: CASSYSTGGSNEQYF. CDR3 sequence (DNA): TGTGCCAGCAGTTATTCGACAGGGGGGTCGAACGAGCAGTACTTC.

The chain is built from TRBV30 and TRBJ1-2; no firm D call. Trimming left V 0 bases short and J 4 bases short, with 24 bases between. Germline CDR1 is GTSNPN and CDR2 is SVGIG (reference sequence). The CDR3 is 18 amino acids. CDR3: CAWSVPWAASHRLYGYTF. CDR3 nucleotides: TGTGCCTGGAGTGTACCTTGGGCAGCCTCACACCGCCTCTATGGCTACACCTTC.

The chain has TRBV4-1 and TRBJ1-6; TRBD1 agrees at 10 bases. With V trimmed by 4 bases and J by 0 bases, 3 bases remained unmatched. The CDR3 runs 17 residues. Germline V gives CDR1 MGHRA, CDR2 YSYEKL. The CDR3 spells CASSPGQGVSYNSPLHF. The CDR3 DNA reads as TGCGCCAGCAGCCCTGGACAGGGGGTCTCCTATAATTCACCCCTCCACTTT.

The V call is TRBV24-1, the J call TRBJ2-7; D may be TRBD2 (5 bases). This CDR3 has 14 amino acids. The V and J ends lost 4 bases and 1 base respectively, with 10 bases between them. Germline CDR1 KGHDR, CDR2 SFDVKD. The CDR3: CATSEGAGSYEQYF. Here the CDR3 DNA reads TGTGCCACCAGTGAGGGAGCAGGATCCTACGAGCAGTACTTC.

The rearrangement uses TRBV27 and TRBJ2-3; maybe TRBD2 (5 bases). Germline-derived CDR1 and CDR2 are MNHEY and SMNVEV (reference sequence). The CDR3 consists of 13 residues. V was pared by 8 bases and J by 1 base, with 10 bases between. Here the CDR3 DNA reads TGTGCCAGCCTAGCCTTCGGCACAGATACGCAGTATTTT. Protein: CASLAFGTDTQYF.

Remarks on this clone: The same CDR3 can be traced to other DNA sequences in this sample. CDR3 sequence (DNA): TGCAGCGTTGGTGAGGGCAATCAGCCCCAGCATTTT. Its translation: CSVGEGNQPQHF. The chain has TRBV29-1 and TRBJ1-5; D gene uncertain. V was pared by 4 bases and J by 2 bases, with 6 bases between. Germline loops: CDR1 SQVTM, CDR2 ANQGSEA. The CDR3 spans 12 residues.